This TCR beta chain was recorded in a study of blood T cell repertoires in COVID-19. Study-wide context: COVID-19 samples from acute and convalescent phases originated in the United States, Italy and Spain. Sources were T cells, B-cell-depleted T cells, or PBMCs; the material itself was cDNA or gDNA.

As processed by the authors: Amplification of reference gene primers was used by the study to estimate nucleated cell counts. Profiling relied on immunoSEQ multiplex PCR, and the TCRdb table lists in-frame clones only, not all of them. The DNA was the basis for D and trimming; V, J and clone size are from that table. Of hundreds of thousands of clones listed, roughly nine tenths were seen once; the top ten hold just over 0.7%. This CDR3 comprises 15 residues. V shed 5 bases and J 4 bases; nucleotides not matched to a gene: 8. CDR1 is LGHDT, CDR2 YNNKEL, per germline (reference sequence). The rearrangement joins TRBV3-1 (or the pseudogene TRBV3-2) to TRBJ2-7; 10 positions match TRBD1. Sequencing was done on a sample of peripheral blood. The TCR was taken from a man in his forties or fifties with acute or convalescent COVID-19. As DNA, the CDR3 is TGTGCCAGCAGCAACTCCGGGACAGGGGTTTACGAGCAGTACTTC. Its translation is CASSNSGTGVYEQYF.